This TCR beta chain stems from a study of STAT3 mutations in large granular lymphocyte leukemia. Study in general: Canonical activating STAT3 mutations were detected in roughly half of the longitudinally sequenced T-LGLL patients.

General study findings and limits: In some patients, a small highly pathogenic clone possibly went undetected. Every T-cell large granular lymphocyte leukemia patient had at least one immunodominant TCR beta clonotype. After therapy, about 35% of the 18 patients switched clonotypes, all new clones STAT3 wild type.

The CDR3 loop spans 13 amino acids. The V end was cut by 4 bases, the J end by 4 bases, with 11 bases between. Germline V gene sequence: CDR1 SGHNT, CDR2 YYREEE (reference sequence). This clone is medium-sized in the sample. Antigen unknown. Here immunoSEQ multiplex PCR was the method, and the copy in TCRdb shows in-frame clones only, minus some. The data hold approximately 27,000 clones, with 70% to 80% observed a single time. The sequence was collected from a woman in her forties or fifties with T-cell large granular lymphocyte leukemia. Some clones in this sample may be carry-over from other donors' samples. Sequences were obtained from peripheral blood mononuclear cells. The genes are TRBV5-4 and TRBJ1-2; no reliable D call. The CDR3 coding sequence is TGTGCCAGCAGCCCAGACGGGATCTATGGCTACACCTTC. It yields the protein CASSPDGIYGYTF. Drawing the rest from reference TRBV5-4 and TRBJ1-2, the complete variable domain is ETGVTQSPTHLIKTRGQQVTLRCSSQSGHNTVSWYQQALGQGPQFIFQYYREEENGRGNFPPRFSGLQFPNYSSELNVNALELDDSALYLCASSPDGIYGYTFGSGTRLTVV.